This T cell receptor (beta chain) comes out of a study of blood T cell repertoires in COVID-19. Study details: The United States, Italy and Spain provided the acute and convalescent COVID-19 samples. T cells, B-cell-depleted T cells, or PBMCs supplied cDNA or gDNA.

The junction had 5 bases not matched to a gene; V was cut back by 2 bases and J by 5 bases. Germline CDR1 and CDR2: MDHEN and SYDVKM. The CDR3 contains 15 residues. Original handling: Reference gene primer amplification in the assay estimated nucleated cell counts. TCRdb keeps only in-frame clones here, not all; method: immunoSEQ multiplex PCR. From that table come the V and J calls and clone size; the DNA was used to work out D and trimming. Of about 300,000 clones listed, around 85% are singletons. The sample consisted of peripheral blood. The clonotype comes from a human donor with COVID-19, enrolled during active disease. The donor label of this sample is uncertain. The rearrangement joins TRBV28 to TRBJ2-5; TRBD1 matches at 10 bases. DNA for the CDR3: TGTGCCAGCAGTTTACTAATGACAGGGGGCGAGACCCAGTACTTC. Translation gives CASSLLMTGGETQYF.